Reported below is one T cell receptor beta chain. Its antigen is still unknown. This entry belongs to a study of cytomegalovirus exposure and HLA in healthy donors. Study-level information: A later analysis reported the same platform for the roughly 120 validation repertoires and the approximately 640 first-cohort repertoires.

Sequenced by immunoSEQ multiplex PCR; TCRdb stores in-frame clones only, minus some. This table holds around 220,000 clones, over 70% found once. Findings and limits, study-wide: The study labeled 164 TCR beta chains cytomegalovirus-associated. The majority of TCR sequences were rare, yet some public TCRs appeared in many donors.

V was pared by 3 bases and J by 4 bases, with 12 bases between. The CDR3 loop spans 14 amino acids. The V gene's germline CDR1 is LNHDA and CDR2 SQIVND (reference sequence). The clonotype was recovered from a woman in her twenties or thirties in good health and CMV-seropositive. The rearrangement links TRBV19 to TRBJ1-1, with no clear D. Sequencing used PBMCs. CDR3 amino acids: CASSMVGYGTEAFF. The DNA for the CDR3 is TGTGCCAGTAGTATGGTAGGGTATGGCACTGAAGCTTTCTTT. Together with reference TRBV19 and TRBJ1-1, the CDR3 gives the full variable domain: DGGITQSPKYLFRKEGQNVTLSCEQNLNHDAMYWYRQDPGQGLRLIYYSQIVNDFQKGDIAEGYSVSREKKESFPLTVTSAQKNPTAFYLCASSMVGYGTEAFFGQGTRLTVV.